The 12 T cell receptor beta chains reported below all come from one sample, sequenced in a study of regulatory T cells in long-lasting Graves disease. Time point of the sample: newly diagnosed GD, antithyroid drugs for less than 3 months. From PBMCs, RNA was extracted and then used to make the TCR library. The authors built TCR beta libraries using iRepertoire HTBI primers and Arm-PCR of CDR3 regions. TCRdb redid the calling of the multiplex PCR reads with MiXCR, one entry per CDR3 protein. The table has more than 400,000 distinct CDR3 sequences, roughly 15% seen once. This sample was also put to use in a study of T cells in Graves' hyperthyroidism and ophthalmopathy.

Sequenced here: peripheral blood mononuclear cells (PBMCs), sampled at new diagnosis, from a patient treated with antithyroid drugs. These receptor sequences come from a man in his forties with Graves disease.

This clonotype was counted at least ten times. The chain carries TRBV7-9 and TRBJ2-1, with 9 positions matching TRBD2. V shed 0 bases and J 6 bases; nucleotides not matched to a gene: 3. Germline-derived CDR1 and CDR2 are SEHNR and FQNEAQ (reference sequence). The CDR3 extends over 15 amino acids. CDR3 region: CASSLAGREGNEQFF. As DNA, the CDR3 is TGTGCCAGCAGCTTAGCCGGGCGGGAGGGCAATGAGCAGTTCTTC. Full variable domain (remainder filled in from reference TRBV7-9 and TRBJ2-1): DTGVSQNPRHKITKRGQNVTFRCDPISEHNRLYWYRQTLGQGPEFLTYFQNEAQLEKSRLLSDRFSAERPKGSFSTLEIQRTEQGDSAMYLCASSLAGREGNEQFFGPGTRLTVL.

In this sample, this clonotype turned up many times. The V call is TRBV29-1, the J call TRBJ2-5; TRBD1 matches 10 bases. V dropped 8 bases and J dropped 1; count of bases not matched to a gene: 4. Germline CDR1 reads SQVTM; CDR2 reads ANQGSEA. The CDR3 extends over 13 amino acids. The CDR3 sequence: CSTDRGFQETQYF. DNA of the CDR3: TGCAGCACGGACAGGGGGTTCCAAGAGACCCAGTACTTC.

This clonotype was seen a few times. V and J are TRBV19 and TRBJ2-2; 7 nucleotides agree with TRBD1. V lost 7 bases to trimming and J lost 1 base; unmatched junction nucleotides: 6. The CDR3 is 15 amino acids. Germline loops: CDR1 LNHDA, CDR2 SQIVND (reference sequence). Written as DNA, the CDR3 is TGTGCCAGTAAGCTGGGACAGTGGAACACCGGGGAGCTGTTTTTT. As protein: CASKLGQWNTGELFF.

This clonotype was seen at least ten times. The gene calls are TRBV7-9 and TRBJ2-1; 11 bases are a match to TRBD2. V lost 5 bases and J lost 6; bases outside the gene matches: 12. CDR1 is SEHNR, CDR2 FQNEAQ, per germline (reference sequence). The CDR3 length is 17 residues. The CDR3 is CASSPPLTSGSGNEQFF. The CDR3 nucleotides read TGTGCCAGCAGCCCACCACTTACTAGCGGGAGTGGCAATGAGCAGTTCTTC.

This chain uses TRBV7-2 with TRBJ2-2, with 10 bases that match TRBD1. Germline CDR1 and CDR2: SGHTA and FQGNSA. V shed 4 bases, J shed 6 bases, and the junction held 5 bases outside the gene matches. The CDR3 totals 15 residues. The CDR3 bases are TGTGCCAGCAGCTCCTCAGGACAGGGGGCCGGGGAGCTGTTTTTT. Amino acid sequence: CASSSSGQGAGELFF.

The chain uses TRBV24-1 and TRBJ1-2; no definite D call. Trimming stripped 4 bases from V and 2 bases from J, with 7 bases between. This CDR3 region has 13 residues. Germline V CDR1 and CDR2: KGHDR, SFDVKD. CDR3 bases: TGTGCCACCAGTGAGGGAAACAACTATGGCTACACCTTC. Its protein is CATSEGNNYGYTF.

This clonotype showed up just a few times. The chain recombines TRBV7-9 with TRBJ2-7, with D possibly being TRBD1 (6 bases). The CDR3 consists of 14 residues. Germline V lookup: CDR1 SEHNR, CDR2 FQNEAQ (reference sequence). The ends were cut back, 5 bases at V and 3 bases at J, with 14 bases in the middle. The CDR3 DNA is TGTGCCAGCAGCACGACCACAGGGTTCTACGAGCAGTACTTC. This translates into CASSTTTGFYEQYF.

This clonotype has ten or more counts. The J gene is TRBJ2-3, the V gene TRBV10-3, with TRBD2 matching 10 bases. Germline lookup yields CDR1 ENHRY and CDR2 SYGVKD. The CDR3 loop spans 15 amino acids. Trimming removed 2 bases from V and 7 bases from J; junction bases left unmatched: 6. CDR3: CAISEPGTSVYTQYF. The DNA of the CDR3 is TGTGCCATCAGTGAGCCCGGGACTAGCGTTTATACGCAGTATTTT.

This clonotype appeared a few times. A much larger clone differs from this one at a single base, so this may be a read error. The CDR3 DNA sequence: TGTGCCAGCAGCACCGCTGGCGGGAGGGCCTACGAGCAGTACTTC. Residues: CASSTAGGRAYEQYF. The chain employs TRBV11-2 and TRBJ2-7; 9 bases fit TRBD2. This CDR3 has 15 amino acids. Per the germline V gene, CDR1 is SGHAT and CDR2 is FQNNGV. The V gene end was trimmed by 5 bases and the J gene end by 2 bases; junction bases not matched to a gene: 7.

This rearrangement joins TRBV16 to TRBJ2-7; TRBD2 is a possible D gene (6 bases). Looked up from germline, CDR1 is KGHSY and CDR2 is FQNENV. The V end lost 1 base, the J end lost 4 bases, and 14 bases lay between the germline ends. CDR3 length: 15 amino acids. The CDR3 protein is CASSQYRTTLYEQYF. Written as DNA, the CDR3 is TGTGCCAGCAGCCAATACCGGACTACCCTTTACGAGCAGTACTTC.

The sample holds many counts of this clonotype. The V gene is TRBV7-9, the J gene TRBJ2-1; unclear D gene. CDR1 is SEHNR and CDR2 is FQNEAQ in the germline V gene (reference sequence). Trimming removed 1 base at V and 5 bases at J, with 12 bases between. The CDR3 runs to 15 residues. CDR3 sequence (DNA): TGTGCCAGCAGCTTAGGTCTCCTATCCCACAATGAGCAGTTCTTC. Residues: CASSLGLLSHNEQFF.

This clonotype has ten or more counts. As DNA, the CDR3 is TGTGCCAGCAGTCCCGGGACTAGCGGGAGTATTAAGACCCAGTACTTC. It is translated as CASSPGTSGSIKTQYF. This sequence joins TRBV12-3 or TRBV12-4 and TRBJ2-5, with 14 bases identical to TRBD2. The CDR3 sequence is 16 residues long. V shed 5 bases, J shed 6 bases, and the junction held 8 bases outside the gene matches.